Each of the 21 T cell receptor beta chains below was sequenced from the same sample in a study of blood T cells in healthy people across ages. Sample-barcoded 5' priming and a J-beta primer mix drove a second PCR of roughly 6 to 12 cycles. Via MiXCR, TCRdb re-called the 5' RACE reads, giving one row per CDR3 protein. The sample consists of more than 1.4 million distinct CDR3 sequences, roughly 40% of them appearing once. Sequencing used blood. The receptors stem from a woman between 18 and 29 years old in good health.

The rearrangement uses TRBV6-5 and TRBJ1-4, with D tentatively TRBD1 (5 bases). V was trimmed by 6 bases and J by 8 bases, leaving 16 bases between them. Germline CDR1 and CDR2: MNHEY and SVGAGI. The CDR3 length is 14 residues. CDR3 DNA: TGTGCCAGCAGCCCACAACGGACATACGAAAAACTGTTTTTT. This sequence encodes CASSPQRTYEKLFF.

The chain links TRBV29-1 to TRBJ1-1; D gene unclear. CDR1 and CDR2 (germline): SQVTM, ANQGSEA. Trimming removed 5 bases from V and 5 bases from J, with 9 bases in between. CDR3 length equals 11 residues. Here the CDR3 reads CSVSGGTEAFF. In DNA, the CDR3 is TGCAGCGTTTCCGGCGGGACTGAAGCTTTCTTT.

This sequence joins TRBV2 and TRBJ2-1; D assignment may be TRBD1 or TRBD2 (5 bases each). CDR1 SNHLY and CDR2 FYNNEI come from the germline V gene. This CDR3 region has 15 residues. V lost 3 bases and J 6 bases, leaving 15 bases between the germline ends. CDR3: CASSDRDGGLNEQFF. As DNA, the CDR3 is TGTGCCAGCAGTGACCGGGACGGAGGACTCAATGAGCAGTTCTTC.

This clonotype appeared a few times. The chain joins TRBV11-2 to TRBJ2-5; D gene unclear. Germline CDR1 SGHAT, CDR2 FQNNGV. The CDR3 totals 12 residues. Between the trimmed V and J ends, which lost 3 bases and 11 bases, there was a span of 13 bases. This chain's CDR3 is CASSFARLEQYF. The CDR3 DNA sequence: TGTGCCAGCAGCTTTGCCCGACTGGAACAGTACTTC. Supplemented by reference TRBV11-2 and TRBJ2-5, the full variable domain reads EAGVAQSPRYKIIEKRQSVAFWCNPISGHATLYWYQQILGQGPKLLIQFQNNGVVDDSQLPKDRFSAERLKGVDSTLKIQPAKLEDSAVYLCASSFARLEQYFGPGTRLLVL.

The CDR3 DNA reads as TGCAGTGCCAGCGGGAGGGCCGAATTGGAGACCCAGTACTTC. It is translated as CSASGRAELETQYF. This chain uses TRBV20-1 with TRBJ2-5; TRBD2 matches at 10 bases. Germline CDR1 reads DFQATT; CDR2 reads SNEGSKA (reference sequence). The CDR3 is 14 amino acids. The junction had 9 bases not matched to a gene; V was cut back by 6 bases and J by 5 bases.

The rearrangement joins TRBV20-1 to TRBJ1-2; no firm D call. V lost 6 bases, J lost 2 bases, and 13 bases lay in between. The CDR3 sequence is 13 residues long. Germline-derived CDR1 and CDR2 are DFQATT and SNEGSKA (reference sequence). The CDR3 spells CSAPDGTNYGYTF. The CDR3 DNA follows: TGCAGTGCGCCCGATGGCACAAACTATGGCTACACCTTC.

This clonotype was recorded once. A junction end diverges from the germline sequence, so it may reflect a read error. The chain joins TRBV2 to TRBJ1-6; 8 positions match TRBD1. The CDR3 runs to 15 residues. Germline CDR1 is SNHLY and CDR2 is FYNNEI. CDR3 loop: CASNRQGTDNSPPHF. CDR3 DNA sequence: TGTGCCAGCAATCGACAGGGGACTGATAATTCGCCCCCCCACTTT.

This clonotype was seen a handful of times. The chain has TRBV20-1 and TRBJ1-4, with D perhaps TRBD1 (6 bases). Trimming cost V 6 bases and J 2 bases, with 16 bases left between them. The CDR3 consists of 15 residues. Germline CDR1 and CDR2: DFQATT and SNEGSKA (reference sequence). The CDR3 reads CSAPPPGGTNEKLFF. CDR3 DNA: TGCAGTGCCCCTCCGCCGGGGGGCACTAATGAAAAACTGTTTTTT.

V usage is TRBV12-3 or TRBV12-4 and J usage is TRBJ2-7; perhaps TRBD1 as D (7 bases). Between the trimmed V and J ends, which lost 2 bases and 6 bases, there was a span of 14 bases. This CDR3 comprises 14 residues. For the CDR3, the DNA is TGTGCCAGCAGTTTAATTCCAGGGGGAGGCGAGCAGTACTTC. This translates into CASSLIPGGGEQYF.

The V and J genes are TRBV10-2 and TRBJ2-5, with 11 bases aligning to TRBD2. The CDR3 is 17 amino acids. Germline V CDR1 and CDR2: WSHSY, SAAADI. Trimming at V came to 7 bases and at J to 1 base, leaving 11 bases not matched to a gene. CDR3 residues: CASTPTSGTRFQETQYF. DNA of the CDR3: TGCGCCAGCACCCCGACTAGCGGGACACGGTTCCAAGAGACCCAGTACTTC.

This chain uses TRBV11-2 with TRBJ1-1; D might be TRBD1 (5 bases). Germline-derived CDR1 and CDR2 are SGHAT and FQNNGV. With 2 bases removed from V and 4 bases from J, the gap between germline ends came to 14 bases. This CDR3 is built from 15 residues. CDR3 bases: TGTGCCAGCAGCTTAAGAGACAGCGGTGGCACTGAAGCTTTCTTT. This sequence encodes CASSLRDSGGTEAFF.

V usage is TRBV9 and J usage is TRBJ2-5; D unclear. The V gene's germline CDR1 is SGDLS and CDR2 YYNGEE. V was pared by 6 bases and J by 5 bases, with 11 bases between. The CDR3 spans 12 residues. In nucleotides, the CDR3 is TGTGCCAGCACACCACAGATGGAGACCCAGTACTTC. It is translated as CASTPQMETQYF.

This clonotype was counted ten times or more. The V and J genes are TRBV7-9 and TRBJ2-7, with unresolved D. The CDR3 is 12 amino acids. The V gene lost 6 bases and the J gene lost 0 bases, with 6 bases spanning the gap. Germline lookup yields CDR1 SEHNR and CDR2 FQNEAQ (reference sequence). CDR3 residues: CASSSTSYEQYF. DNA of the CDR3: TGTGCCAGCAGTTCCACCTCCTACGAGCAGTACTTC.

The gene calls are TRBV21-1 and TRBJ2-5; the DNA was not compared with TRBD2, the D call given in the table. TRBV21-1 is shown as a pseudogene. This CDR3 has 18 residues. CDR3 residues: CASSKAWELADSRNEQYF. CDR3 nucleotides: TGTGCCAGCAGCAAAGCATGGGAACTAGCGGATAGCCGAAATGAGCAGTACTTC.

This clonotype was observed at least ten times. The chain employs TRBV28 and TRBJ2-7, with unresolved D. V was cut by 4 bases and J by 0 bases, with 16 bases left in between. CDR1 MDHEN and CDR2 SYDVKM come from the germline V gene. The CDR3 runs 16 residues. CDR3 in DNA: TGTGCCAGCAGTTCCCGGTGGGCAGGAGACTCCTACGAGCAGTACTTC. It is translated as CASSSRWAGDSYEQYF.

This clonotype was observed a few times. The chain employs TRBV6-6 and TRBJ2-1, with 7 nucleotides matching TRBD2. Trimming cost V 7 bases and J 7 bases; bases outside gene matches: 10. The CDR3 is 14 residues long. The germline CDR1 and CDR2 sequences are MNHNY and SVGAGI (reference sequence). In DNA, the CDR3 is TGTGCCAGCACTTCAGCGGGATTCTTAAATGAGCAGTTCTTC. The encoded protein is CASTSAGFLNEQFF.

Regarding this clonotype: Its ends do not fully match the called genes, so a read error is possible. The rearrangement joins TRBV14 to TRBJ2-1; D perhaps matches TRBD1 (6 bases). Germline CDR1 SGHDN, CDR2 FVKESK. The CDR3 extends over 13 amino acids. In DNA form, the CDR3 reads TGTGCCAGCAACCAAGATGGGGGCACGGAGCAGTTCTTC. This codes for CASNQDGGTEQFF.

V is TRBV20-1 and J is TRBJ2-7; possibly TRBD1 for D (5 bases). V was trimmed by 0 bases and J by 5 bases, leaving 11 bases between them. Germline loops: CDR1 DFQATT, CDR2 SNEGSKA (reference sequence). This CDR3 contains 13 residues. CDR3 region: CSAREGALDEQYF. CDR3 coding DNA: TGCAGTGCTAGAGAAGGGGCTCTCGACGAGCAGTACTTC.

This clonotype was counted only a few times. This chain's CDR3 is CASSLEGGGWTYEQYF. CDR3 DNA sequence: TGTGCCAGCAGCTTAGAGGGGGGGGGCTGGACCTACGAGCAGTACTTC. The chain employs TRBV7-2 and TRBJ2-7, with a tentative D call TRBD2 (7 bases). V shed 1 base and J shed 2 bases, with 15 bases lying between them. Germline assignment: CDR1 SGHTA and CDR2 FQGNSA. The CDR3 is made up of 16 amino acids. Drawing the rest from reference TRBV7-2 and TRBJ2-7, the complete variable domain is GAGVSQSPSNKVTEKGKDVELRCDPISGHTALYWYRQSLGQGLEFLIYFQGNSAPDKSGLPSDRFSAERTGGSVSTLTIQRTQQEDSAVYLCASSLEGGGWTYEQYFGPGTRLTVT.

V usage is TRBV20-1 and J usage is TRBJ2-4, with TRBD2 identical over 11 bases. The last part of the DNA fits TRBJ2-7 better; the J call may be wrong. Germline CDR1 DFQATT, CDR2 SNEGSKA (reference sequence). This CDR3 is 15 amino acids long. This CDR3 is CSARPSLAGGYEQYF. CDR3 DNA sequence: TGCAGTGCTCGGCCTTCTCTAGCGGGAGGCTACGAGCAGTACTTC.

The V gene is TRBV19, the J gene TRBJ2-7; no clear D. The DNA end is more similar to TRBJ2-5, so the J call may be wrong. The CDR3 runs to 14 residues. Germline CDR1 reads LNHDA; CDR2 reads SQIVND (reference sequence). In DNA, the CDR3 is TGTGCCAGTAGTCTAATTGCTGCGTTGGAGACCCAGTACTTC. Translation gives CASSLIAALETQYF.